Below are 25 T cell receptor beta chains sequenced from a single sample in a study of OX40 agonist ivuxolimab in advanced cancers. Some clones are missing from TCRdb's copy, which holds only in-frame ones; the method was immunoSEQ multiplex PCR. This sample yields some 64,000 clones, of which roughly 90% are seen a single time; 0.62% belongs to the top ten. The input for sequencing was CD4+ or CD8+ T cells sorted from blood, taken in a trial of the OX40 agonist ivuxolimab. The receptors here all came from an adult with an advanced solid tumor such as melanoma, head and neck, liver or kidney cancer.

The rearrangement joins TRBV19 to TRBJ1-1; D is uncertain. The CDR3 has 13 amino acids. Germline loops: CDR1 LNHDA, CDR2 SQIVND (reference sequence). Trimming took off 5 bases at V and 5 bases at J, with 12 bases between the two ends. CDR3: CASSPQRGTEAFF. For the CDR3, the DNA is TGTGCCAGTAGTCCCCAGAGAGGGACTGAAGCTTTCTTT.

V and J are TRBV29-1 and TRBJ2-2; 7 nucleotides match TRBD1. The CDR3 sequence is 13 residues long. Losses at the gene ends were 6 bases for V and 1 base for J; bases not matched to a gene: 2. Germline-derived CDR1 and CDR2 are SQVTM and ANQGSEA. The CDR3 DNA reads as TGCAGCGTGAACAGGGGGAACACCGGGGAGCTGTTTTTT. Translating it yields CSVNRGNTGELFF.

This clone was found once. The CDR3 coding sequence is TGTGCCAGCAAAAGGGCAGGGGGTGAGACTGAAGCTTTCTTT. This translates into CASKRAGGETEAFF. This sequence joins TRBV6-1 and TRBJ1-1, with 7 bases that match TRBD1. Per the germline V gene, CDR1 is MNHNS and CDR2 is SASEGT. CDR3 length equals 14 residues. V lost 7 bases, J lost 5 bases, and 10 bases stayed unmatched.

Concerning this clone itself: The junction does not match germline at one end; this may be a read error. The CDR3 DNA reads as TGTGCCAGCAGCGAATTGCCGGGACTACCAATCATCTTC. Protein product: CASSELPGLPIIF. The chain has TRBV7-3 and TRBJ2-1, with TRBD2 identical over 7 bases. There are 13 residues in the CDR3. In germline, CDR1 is SGHTA, CDR2 FQGTGA.

This clone has only one observation. This sequence joins TRBV2 and TRBJ2-7; 7 bases fit TRBD2. The CDR3 is 14 amino acids. V lost 6 bases, J lost 0 bases, and 5 bases stayed unmatched. Germline V gene data show CDR1 as SNHLY and CDR2 as FYNNEI. The CDR3 DNA follows: TGTGCCAGCAGCGCCGGGGGGTCCTCCTACGAGCAGTACTTC. Amino acids: CASSAGGSSYEQYF.

The V gene is TRBV7-9, the J gene TRBJ2-3, with TRBD2 as a possible D gene (6 bases). V was cut by 4 bases and J by 2 bases, with 10 bases left in between. There are 14 residues in the CDR3. Germline V gene data show CDR1 as SEHNR and CDR2 as FQNEAQ (reference sequence). CDR3 loop: CASSWGLPTDTQYF. CDR3 bases: TGTGCCAGCAGCTGGGGACTTCCCACAGATACGCAGTATTTT. The full variable domain, with the rest looked up from reference TRBV7-9 and TRBJ2-3, is DTGVSQNPRHKITKRGQNVTFRCDPISEHNRLYWYRQTLGQGPEFLTYFQNEAQLEKSRLLSDRFSAERPKGSFSTLEIQRTEQGDSAMYLCASSWGLPTDTQYFGPGTRLTVL.

The chain recombines TRBV11-2 with TRBJ2-5, with 7 bases matching TRBD1. The CDR3 is 18 amino acids. Germline loops: CDR1 SGHAT, CDR2 FQNNGV. V shed 5 bases, J shed 0 bases, and the junction held 15 bases outside the gene matches. CDR3 amino acids: CASSRDRVPLLYQETQYF. In DNA, the CDR3 is TGTGCCAGCAGCCGCGACAGGGTTCCTCTACTGTACCAAGAGACCCAGTACTTC.

The chain is built from TRBV14 and TRBJ1-5, with D possibly being TRBD1 (5 bases). The V gene's germline CDR1 is SGHDN and CDR2 FVKESK. Trimming cost V 1 base and J 7 bases, with 8 bases left between them. The CDR3 sequence is 13 residues long. The CDR3: CASSQGRDQPQHF. In DNA form, the CDR3 reads TGTGCCAGCAGCCAAGGCAGGGACCAGCCCCAGCATTTT.

This chain links TRBV11-3 with TRBJ1-1; 9 positions match TRBD1. The CDR3 length is 16 residues. With V trimmed by 0 bases and J by 6 bases, 8 bases remained unmatched. From germline, CDR1 is SGHNT and CDR2 YENEEA. Here the CDR3 DNA reads TGTGCCAGCAGCTTAGACCGTGACAGGGGGGGTCCTGAAGCTTTCTTT. Translating gives CASSLDRDRGGPEAFF.

For the CDR3, the DNA is TGTGCCAGCAGCGGCGGGGACACAGTTGGAAGCAATGAGCAGTTCTTC. This translates into CASSGGDTVGSNEQFF. The chain uses TRBV9 and TRBJ2-1, with D possibly called TRBD1 or TRBD2 (6 bases each). V was clipped by 3 bases and J by 6 bases, with 19 bases between them. This CDR3 contains 16 residues. The germline gives CDR1 SGDLS, CDR2 YYNGEE. The complete variable domain, with remaining parts taken from reference TRBV9 and TRBJ2-1, reads DSGVTQTPKHLITATGQRVTLRCSPRSGDLSVYWYQQSLDQGLQFLIQYYNGEERAKGNILERFSAQQFPDLHSELNLSSLELGDSALYFCASSGGDTVGSNEQFFGPGTRLTVL.

This clone was recorded only once. The chain employs TRBV25-1 and TRBJ1-5; no reliable D call. Germline V lookup: CDR1 MGHDK, CDR2 SYGVNS. The V end lost 3 bases, the J end lost 2 bases, and 8 bases lay between the germline ends. CDR3 size: 14 residues. In DNA, the CDR3 is TGTGCCAGCAGTGAGGGCTCGGGCAATCAGCCCCAGCATTTT. This codes for CASSEGSGNQPQHF.

This rearrangement joins TRBV6-6 to TRBJ1-2; D is undetermined. The CDR3 runs 13 residues. Germline assignment: CDR1 MNHNY and CDR2 SVGAGI (reference sequence). V was trimmed by 7 bases and J by 7 bases, leaving 16 bases between them. As DNA, the CDR3 is TGTGCCAGCATGAGAGGGTTTTCGGGTGGCTACACCTTC. Encoded protein: CASMRGFSGGYTF.

The rearrangement joins TRBV27 to TRBJ2-1, with a weak D call TRBD1 (8 bases). The ends were cut back, 5 bases at V and 7 bases at J, with 24 bases in the middle. CDR3 size: 17 residues. CDR1 MNHEY and CDR2 SMNVEV come from the germline V gene (reference sequence). CDR3 DNA: TGTGCCAGCAGTCCCTGGACAGGGAGGGGGCTGGGGAATGAGCAGTTCTTC. This translates into CASSPWTGRGLGNEQFF.

The chain links TRBV5-4 to TRBJ1-2; 7 nucleotides match TRBD1. V shed 1 base, J shed 7 bases, and the junction held 4 bases outside the gene matches. The CDR3 runs 13 residues. Germline assignment: CDR1 SGHNT and CDR2 YYREEE (reference sequence). This CDR3 is CASSLQGVSGYTF. The CDR3 DNA reads TGTGCCAGCAGCTTGCAGGGGGTATCTGGCTACACCTTC.

The chain recombines TRBV6-5 with TRBJ2-7; 7 bases map to TRBD2. V lost 3 bases to trimming and J lost 0 bases; unmatched junction nucleotides: 8. The CDR3 runs 16 residues. Per germline, CDR1 MNHEY and CDR2 SVGAGI. The DNA of the CDR3 is TGTGCCAGCAGTTATGGGAGGGAGCCTAGCTCCTACGAGCAGTACTTC. Protein: CASSYGREPSSYEQYF.

Notes on this clone: The junction shows a germline mismatch at one end, possibly a read error. CDR3 amino acids: CASSEASISGANVLTF. DNA for the CDR3: TGTGCCAGCAGTGAAGCGTCGATCTCTGGGGCCAACGTCCTGACTTTC. The rearrangement uses TRBV10-3 and TRBJ2-6; D is ambiguous. The length of the CDR3 is 16 residues. CDR1 is ENHRY, CDR2 SYGVKD, per germline.

On this clone itself: Germline and junction disagree at one end, which may indicate a read error. This rearrangement joins TRBV5-1 to TRBJ2-5; TRBD1 aligns across 8 bases. Germline V gene sequence: CDR1 SGHRS, CDR2 YFSETQ. The CDR3 covers 12 residues. The DNA for the CDR3 is TGCGCCAGCAGCCCCGGGACAGGACCTGATAACTTC. Protein: CASSPGTGPDNF. Looking up the rest from reference TRBV5-1 and TRBJ2-5 gives the full variable domain: KAGVTQTPRYLIKTRGQQVTLSCSPISGHRSVSWYQQTPGQGLQFLFEYFSETQRNKGNFPGRFSGRQFSNSRSEMNVSTLELGDSALYLCASSPGTGPDNFGPGTRLLVL.

The chain combines TRBV2 with TRBJ1-4; 8 nucleotides line up with TRBD1. With V trimmed by 9 bases and J by 2 bases, 8 bases remained unmatched. Germline CDR1 reads SNHLY; CDR2 reads FYNNEI. CDR3 length: 15 residues. Here the CDR3 reads CASKRQGKTNEKLFF. CDR3 nucleotide sequence: TGTGCCAGTAAACGACAGGGGAAGACTAATGAAAAACTGTTTTTT.

The genes are TRBV5-4 and TRBJ1-4; no definite D call. The CDR3 spans 13 residues. Germline CDR1 and CDR2: SGHNT and YYREEE (reference sequence). The germline V and J ends were trimmed by 4 bases and 8 bases, with 12 bases remaining between them. The CDR3 region is CASSTPEEEKLFF. CDR3 DNA sequence: TGTGCCAGCAGCACCCCCGAAGAGGAAAAACTGTTTTTT.

The chain recombines TRBV6-1 with TRBJ2-7; 8 bases map to TRBD2. The germline V gene has CDR1 MNHNS and CDR2 SASEGT. The CDR3 extends over 14 amino acids. J lost 4 bases, V lost 2 bases, and 4 bases had no gene match. The DNA for the CDR3 is TGTGCCAGCAGTGAAACCAGCGGGGGATACGAGCAGTACTTC. Amino acid sequence: CASSETSGGYEQYF.

J is TRBJ2-2 and V is TRBV6-5, with D unresolved. Germline V lookup: CDR1 MNHEY, CDR2 SVGAGI. Trimming removed 4 bases from V and 4 bases from J, with 13 bases in between. This CDR3 has 15 residues. Written as DNA, the CDR3 is TGTGCCAGCAGTTGGCAGGCCGATGTCACCGGGGAGCTGTTTTTT. It encodes CASSWQADVTGELFF.

The V call is TRBV5-8, the J call TRBJ1-3, with TRBD1 matching 8 bases. The CDR3 contains 16 residues. CDR1 is SGHTS, CDR2 YDEGEE, per germline. Trimming cost V 5 bases and J 4 bases; bases outside gene matches: 11. DNA of the CDR3: TGTGCCAGCAGTACCCAACAGGGGGTCGCAGGAAACACCATATATTTT. Encoded protein: CASSTQQGVAGNTIYF.

This chain joins TRBV20-1 and TRBJ1-2; D gene unclear. Germline V lookup: CDR1 DFQATT, CDR2 SNEGSKA (reference sequence). The CDR3 contains 11 residues. In nucleotides, the CDR3 is TGCAATTTGGTGACTAACTATGGCTACACCTTC. Translation gives CNLVTNYGYTF.

The chain combines TRBV29-1 with TRBJ1-1; 7 bases align to TRBD1. The CDR3 is 14 residues long. CDR1 and CDR2 (germline): SQVTM, ANQGSEA. The CDR3 nucleotides are TGCAGTGGGGAGGGGGCGAGCCCGAACACTGAAGCTTTCTTT. The encoded protein is CSGEGASPNTEAFF.

In this sample, this clone turned up a few times. This chain links TRBV5-1 with TRBJ1-3, with D unresolved. CDR3 length equals 14 residues. V lost 4 bases to trimming and J lost 4 bases, with 12 bases between them. Germline-derived CDR1 and CDR2 are SGHRS and YFSETQ. The CDR3 coding sequence is TGCGCCAGCAGCGATGGCCCCGAAGGAAACACCATATATTTT. Its protein product is CASSDGPEGNTIYF.